The TCR beta chain under discussion was sequenced for a study of shared clonotypes between healthy human individuals (dated by TCRdb to 2020 to 2022). Regarding the complete study: The cohort included three men and a couple of women between 18 and 49 years of age. For each donor, CD4 naive and CD4 memory were each given three plates, CD8 naive was given two plates, and CD8 memory was given one plate. Libraries were prepared and TCR repertoires were sequenced by different laboratories using diverse techniques, in order to increase sequencing depth and limit assay-specific biases. Per donor, leukapheresis produced somewhere between about 0.94 and 9.5 billion PBMCs. Blood TCR repertoires of a handful of healthy adults were deeply sequenced to estimate repertoire size and the extent of clonotype sharing between individuals. Broader findings and caveats from the paper: Sampling was restricted to blood, and TCR repertoires in tissue are likely to differ from TCR repertoires in blood. Estimated clonotype richness was generally larger for naive than for memory subsets. The genetic and exposure-history diversity represented was limited by the small number of donors. Pairwise subsampling indicated that sequencing depth was expected to affect the degree of clonotype sharing among donors. Sharing across a few donors was observed for about 5% of naive CD4, around 3.5% of naive CD8, 2% to 2.5% of memory CD4, and about 0.38% of memory CD8 clonotypes. Rarefaction of sorted-subset datasets indicated incomplete sequencing despite the large sequencing depth. Clonotypes shared by all four sorted-subset donors showed higher generation probabilities than non-shared clonotypes.

From the germline V gene, CDR1 is SGHAT and CDR2 is FQNNGV. Reading from cysteine to phenylalanine, the CDR3 counts 14 amino acids. The kept DNA is CDR3 alone, 42 bases in frame from the first base. Trimming takes 5 bases off V and 4 bases off J; junction bases not matched to a gene: 6. Using the deep immunoSEQ assay, multiplex PCR amplified TCR CDR3 regions from genomic DNA. Extracted genomic DNA from each cell subset was spread evenly across all wells of several immunoSEQ 96-well plates, with each plate serving as a replicate. For sorted subsets, each replicate PCR was loaded with 150 to 250 ng genomic DNA, equivalent to roughly 30,000 T cell genomes. Purified libraries were measured with a Qubit 3.0 fluorometer, size-checked on a Bioanalyzer 2100, and measured again with the KAPA Library Quantification kit. Every immunoSEQ 96-well plate was sequenced on a separate single-read 150-cycle Illumina NextSeq 550 flow cell. Per the source publication's procedure: Because only junctional sequences without quality scores were contained in the immunoSEQ output, filtering matching that applied to full-length reads could not be performed. To assign V/J genes and CDR3, sequences were annotated against IMGT germline references using PyIR, a Python wrapper for IgBLAST v1.9. Reads were filtered out if the reads had weak V/J assignments (E-value above 1e-6), no CDR3, stop codons, out-of-frame junctions, or ambiguous translated residues. V3J clonotypes were defined as sequences sharing an identical inferred V gene, J gene, and CDR3 amino acid sequence. The percentage overlap between two repertoires was calculated by dividing the number of shared unique clonotypes by the size of the smaller repertoire. RTK rarefaction, the Chao1 estimator, and Recon v2.1 estimates of unobserved clonotypes were used to assess repertoire richness. OLGA was used to compute generation probabilities for all TCRbeta clonotypes that the gDNA method yielded from several donors. Entries here come from immuneACCESS through TCRdb and include only in-frame sequences with V and J called. Some clones fail to appear in such tables; in the studies checked, an unresolved V gene covers under half of the shortfall, and the cause of the remainder is unknown. V and J calls and clone size follow that table, whereas D and trimming were derived from the DNA. The sample yields about 980,000 clones; less than 85% were counted once. The top ten hold over 1.3% of the sample.

Healthy HIV-negative adults with no recently reported acute infections or vaccinations were included as donors. Every donor was a Caucasian adult living in Nashville, Tennessee, USA. CD4+ T cells were enriched by magnetic negative selection, after which naive cells were positively selected on CD45RA and the negative fraction was taken as the memory subset. Blood was collected by leukapheresis, and PBMCs were isolated by Ficoll-Histopaque density gradient centrifugation and then cryopreserved in liquid nitrogen vapor phase. Analytical flow cytometry was used to check the purity and quantity of each magnetically sorted T cell population. From each sorted fraction, genomic DNA was isolated and quantified by UV absorbance on a Nanodrop 2000c. Points on this clone: Its specific antigen is unknown. No base-level quality is on record; no much larger clone is a single base apart.

Source material: memory CD4+ T cells sorted from blood. The cell subset or site label, as the study defines it: CD45RA-negative fraction. Recombination joined TRBV11-2 with TRBJ1-2; TRBD1 fits 8 bases in the junction. The clonotype comes from a man between 18 and 29 years old in good health. The DNA sequence is given as TGTGCCAGCAGCCCAGGGACAGGCTTCTATGGCTACACCTTC. Its protein is CASSPGTGFYGYTF.